These 15 T cell receptor beta chains came from one sample sequenced in a study of blood T cell repertoires in COVID-19. Repertoires were generated with immunoSEQ multiplex PCR, while TCRdb's copy carries only in-frame clones and drops some. The sample holds about 380,000 clones, approximately 90% seen once. Source material: PBMCs or T cells enriched from blood (not recorded which). The receptors were gathered from a woman between 18 and 29 years old who had recovered from COVID-19.

J is TRBJ1-3 and V is TRBV7-2; unclear D gene. In germline, CDR1 is SGHTA, CDR2 FQGNSA. The CDR3 sequence is 18 residues long. The V end was cut by 1 base, the J end by 0 bases, with 16 bases between. The CDR3 region is CASSLGRIGLLSGNTIYF. The CDR3 region has the DNA TGTGCCAGCAGCTTAGGCCGAATTGGGCTACTCTCTGGAAACACCATATATTTT.

V usage is TRBV7-2 and J usage is TRBJ1-2, with D tentatively TRBD1 (5 bases). The germline V and J ends were trimmed by 4 bases and 4 bases, with 13 bases remaining between them. The CDR3 sequence is 14 residues long. Germline CDR1 reads SGHTA; CDR2 reads FQGNSA. CDR3 amino acids: CASSYGGTLYGYTF. In DNA, the CDR3 is TGTGCCAGCAGCTACGGAGGGACGCTCTATGGCTACACCTTC.

Comment on this clone: This same CDR3 is encoded by further DNA sequences in the sample. V is TRBV7-2 and J is TRBJ1-1; D uncertain. V was pared by 0 bases and J by 1 base, with 6 bases between. CDR1 and CDR2 (germline): SGHTA, FQGNSA. The length of the CDR3 is 14 residues. Here the CDR3 reads CASSLAGANTEAFF. CDR3 nucleotides: TGTGCCAGCAGCTTAGCCGGAGCGAACACTGAAGCTTTCTTT.

J is TRBJ2-7 and V is TRBV3-1 (or the pseudogene TRBV3-2), with TRBD2 matching 8 bases. CDR1 and CDR2 from the germline V gene are LGHDT and YNNKEL (reference sequence). V dropped 0 bases and J dropped 5; count of bases not matched to a gene: 6. The CDR3 is 15 residues long. CDR3 in amino acids: CASSQERTSIHEQYF. CDR3 DNA: TGTGCCAGCAGCCAAGAGAGGACTAGCATCCACGAGCAGTACTTC.

The chain uses TRBV6-2 or TRBV6-3 and TRBJ1-5; D is perhaps TRBD1 (5 bases). CDR3 length: 13 residues. CDR1 is MNHEY, CDR2 SVGEGT, per germline. Trimming took off 5 bases at V and 4 bases at J, with 9 bases between the two ends. CDR3 bases: TGTGCCAGCAGTCCCAGGGAAAATCAGCCCCAGCATTTT. Protein sequence: CASSPRENQPQHF.

This chain connects TRBV19 to TRBJ1-1; TRBD1 matches 8 bases. CDR1 is LNHDA and CDR2 is SQIVND in the germline V gene (reference sequence). Trimming took 5 bases from V and 4 from J; bases not matched to a gene: 3. The CDR3 has 13 residues. In DNA, the CDR3 is TGTGCCAGTAGTGTCACAGGGGGCACTGAAGCTTTCTTT. Protein product: CASSVTGGTEAFF.

The chain links TRBV24-1 to TRBJ1-5, with a possible D match to TRBD1 (6 bases). The germline V gene has CDR1 KGHDR and CDR2 SFDVKD. The CDR3 loop spans 14 amino acids. With 4 bases removed from V and 3 bases from J, the gap between germline ends came to 9 bases. The CDR3 nucleotides read TGTGCCACCAGTGACACAGGGACCAATCAGCCCCAGCATTTT. Protein product: CATSDTGTNQPQHF.

The rearrangement joins TRBV30 to TRBJ1-5, with TRBD1 matching 10 bases. CDR3 length: 15 amino acids. Germline CDR1 and CDR2: GTSNPN and SVGIG (reference sequence). The trim removed 5 bases at V and 1 base at J, leaving 5 bases unmatched. CDR3 protein: CAWGGTGVSNQPQHF. The CDR3 DNA follows: TGTGCCTGGGGTGGGACAGGGGTCAGCAATCAGCCCCAGCATTTT.

The chain couples TRBV9 to TRBJ1-2; D is ambiguous. The CDR3 covers 12 residues. Between the trimmed V and J ends, which lost 3 bases and 1 base, there was a span of 4 bases. Germline V CDR1 and CDR2: SGDLS, YYNGEE. As DNA, the CDR3 is TGTGCCAGCAGCGCCGTTAACTATGGCTACACCTTC. Its translation is CASSAVNYGYTF.

This chain connects TRBV30 to TRBJ2-1; a weak D match, TRBD1 (5 bases). Germline CDR1 is GTSNPN and CDR2 is SVGIG (reference sequence). The CDR3 length is 15 residues. The germline V and J ends were trimmed by 0 bases and 2 bases, with 11 bases remaining between them. CDR3 DNA: TGTGCCTGGAGTGTGGGGCTAAGCCCCTACAATGAGCAGTTCTTC. It yields the protein CAWSVGLSPYNEQFF.

CDR3 DNA sequence: TGTGCCTGGAGTGGCGGTATCTATGGCTACACCTTC. As protein: CAWSGGIYGYTF. This chain joins TRBV30 and TRBJ1-2; the D is unclear. The CDR3 consists of 12 residues. V was clipped by 1 base and J by 4 bases, with 7 bases between them. Germline assignment: CDR1 GTSNPN and CDR2 SVGIG (reference sequence).

CDR3 DNA: TGTGCCAGTAGTATTACAGCTAATGAAAAACTGTTTTTT. Protein sequence: CASSITANEKLFF. The chain combines TRBV19 with TRBJ1-4, with no clear D. Germline-derived CDR1 and CDR2 are LNHDA and SQIVND (reference sequence). With 3 bases removed from V and 3 bases from J, the gap between germline ends came to 5 bases. CDR3 size: 13 residues. The entire variable domain, with the rest obtained from reference TRBV19 and TRBJ1-4, is as follows: DGGITQSPKYLFRKEGQNVTLSCEQNLNHDAMYWYRQDPGQGLRLIYYSQIVNDFQKGDIAEGYSVSREKKESFPLTVTSAQKNPTAFYLCASSITANEKLFFGSGTQLSVL.

The chain joins TRBV4-1 to TRBJ1-2, with TRBD1 as a possible D gene (6 bases). Germline CDR1 MGHRA, CDR2 YSYEKL. The CDR3 has 13 amino acids. V dropped 4 bases and J dropped 6 bases, with 12 bases sitting between them. The CDR3 DNA reads as TGCGCCAGCAGCCCTCACAGGGATCATGGCTACACCTTC. This translates into CASSPHRDHGYTF.

This clone was detected once. The V call is TRBV28, the J call TRBJ1-1, with 7 bases identical to TRBD1. Germline V gene sequence: CDR1 MDHEN, CDR2 SYDVKM. The CDR3 covers 16 residues. Losses at the gene ends were 4 bases for V and 1 base for J; bases not matched to a gene: 9. The CDR3 nucleotides read TGTGCCAGCAGTTCCCACCTACAGGGGCAGAACACTGAAGCTTTCTTT. Translation: CASSSHLQGQNTEAFF.

The V and J genes are TRBV9 and TRBJ2-2; 9 bases line up with TRBD1. Germline V lookup: CDR1 SGDLS, CDR2 YYNGEE. CDR3 size: 17 residues. V was clipped by 2 bases and J by 4 bases; unmatched bases: 9. The CDR3 region is CASSVAPGQGSTGELFF. DNA of the CDR3: TGTGCCAGCAGCGTTGCCCCGGGACAGGGATCCACCGGGGAGCTGTTTTTT.